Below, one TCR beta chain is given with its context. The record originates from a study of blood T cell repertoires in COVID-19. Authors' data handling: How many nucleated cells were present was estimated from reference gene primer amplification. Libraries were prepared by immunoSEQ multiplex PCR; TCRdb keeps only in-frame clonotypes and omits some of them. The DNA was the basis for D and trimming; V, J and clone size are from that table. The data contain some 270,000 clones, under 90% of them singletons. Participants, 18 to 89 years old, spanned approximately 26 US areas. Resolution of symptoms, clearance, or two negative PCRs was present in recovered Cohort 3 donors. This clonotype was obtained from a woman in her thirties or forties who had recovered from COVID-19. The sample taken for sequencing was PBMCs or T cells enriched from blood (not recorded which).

CDR3 nucleotide sequence: TGTGCCAGCAGCCCTGGGACAGGGAAGGTGCAGTACTTC. Translated: CASSPGTGKVQYF. V gene TRBV11-2 combines with J gene TRBJ2-7, with 9 positions matching TRBD1. The V gene end was trimmed by 5 bases and the J gene end by 9 bases; junction bases not matched to a gene: 8. Germline CDR1 is SGHAT and CDR2 is FQNNGV. The CDR3 sequence is 13 residues long.